Listed below are T cell receptor beta chains from one sample, sequenced in a study of human T cells and chemical hapten exposure. TCRdb re-called the RACE reads through MiXCR, storing one row per CDR3 protein. The sample contains under 200,000 distinct CDR3 sequences, 30% of which appear only once. Sequencing was performed on whole blood, taken in connection with sensitization to the hapten diphenylcyclopropenone (DPC). These receptors came from a woman aged 25 to 39 with alopecia areata. Some clones in this sample may be carry-over from other donors' samples. Both conserved end residues are part of each CDR3. A D gene is named only where the DNA matches it firmly. The size of a clone is reported for some rows only, either as once, few or many, or as a class for expanded clones.

>-|TRBJ2-2|TRBV2|TRBD2
CASSQGTSGRPGELFF
TGTGCCAGCAGTCAAGGGACTAGCGGGAGACCCGGGGAGCTGTTTTTT
>many|TRBJ1-2|TRBV9|-
CASSVGQDSNYGYTF
TGTGCCAGCAGCGTTGGACAAGACTCTAACTATGGCTACACCTTC
>once|TRBJ1-5|TRBV20-1|TRBD1
CSASPPLQGNQPQHF
TGCAGTGCTAGTCCCCCCTTACAGGGGAATCAGCCCCAGCATTTT
>-|TRBJ1-1|TRBV28|TRBD1
CASSLLYGTGKNTEAFF
TGTGCCAGCAGTTTGTTGTATGGGACAGGGAAGAACACTGAAGCTTTCTTT
>-|TRBJ2-5|TRBV20-1|-
CSARVDRRLTQETQYF
TGCAGTGCTAGGGTGGACAGACGACTCACCCAAGAGACCCAGTACTTC
>few|TRBJ1-6|TRBV28|-
CASETGRSPLHF
TGTGCCAGCGAGACAGGTCGATCACCCCTCCACTTT
>many|TRBJ1-1|TRBV6-5|-
CASSYSPGHNLNTEAFF
TGTGCCAGCAGTTACTCTCCGGGACATAACTTGAACACTGAAGCTTTCTTT
>-|TRBJ1-6|TRBV18|TRBD1
CASSPGTGRNSPLHF
TGTGCCAGCTCACCCGGGACAGGGCGTAATTCACCCCTCCACTTT
>-|TRBJ2-5|TRBV2|TRBD2
CASSPGLAGYQETQYF
TGTGCCAGCAGCCCGGGACTAGCGGGTTATCAAGAGACCCAGTACTTC
>-|TRBJ2-7|TRBV29-1|-
CSARLHSYEQYF
TGCAGCGCACGACTACATTCCTACGAGCAGTACTTC
>-|TRBJ2-5|TRBV4-1|-
CASSRTEPETQYF
TGCGCCAGCAGCCGGACTGAGCCGGAGACCCAGTACTTC
>-|TRBJ1-6|TRBV6-2/TRBV6-3|TRBD1
CASRTTGDSPLHF
TGTGCCAGCAGAACGACAGGGGATTCACCCCTCCACTTT
>-|TRBJ2-1|TRBV4-2|TRBD2
CASSPRTSGGSYNEQFF
TGTGCCAGCAGCCCTCGGACTAGCGGAGGCTCCTACAATGAGCAGTTCTTC
>few|TRBJ1-1|TRBV5-4|-
CASSSEREAFF
TGTGCCAGCAGTTCTGAACGGGAAGCTTTCTTT
>many|TRBJ1-5|TRBV19|TRBD1
CASSYRDRENQPQHF
TGTGCCAGTAGTTACCGGGACAGGGAGAATCAGCCCCAGCATTTT
>-|TRBJ2-1|TRBV18|-
CASSLQGRGQFF
TGTGCCAGCTCACTCCAGGGGAGGGGGCAGTTCTTC
>many|TRBJ1-1|TRBV5-6|-
CASSFLGGGITEAFF
TGTGCCAGCAGCTTTCTAGGGGGGGGAATCACTGAAGCTTTCTTT
>-|TRBJ2-7|TRBV6-2/TRBV6-3|-
CASSLPREQYF
TGTGCCAGCAGCTTGCCCCGCGAGCAGTACTTC
>-|TRBJ1-1|TRBV3-1|-
CASSQVPRGTEAFF
TGTGCCAGCAGCCAAGTCCCCCGAGGCACTGAAGCTTTCTTT
>-|TRBJ1-1|TRBV10-3|-
CAISVMGLGTEAFF
TGTGCCATCAGTGTGATGGGCTTGGGCACTGAAGCTTTCTTT
>few|TRBJ2-5|TRBV7-9|-
CASSLARTAYAQYF
TGTGCCAGCAGCTTAGCCCGGACCGCCTATGCCCAGTACTTC
>few|TRBJ1-1|TRBV20-1|-
CSARRPEGTEAFF
TGCAGTGCTAGGAGGCCGGAGGGGACTGAAGCTTTCTTT
>few|TRBJ2-7|TRBV20-1|-
CSAGGTATYEQYF
TGCAGTGCTGGCGGGACTGCTACCTACGAGCAGTACTTC